Given below is one TCR beta chain in context. J was trimmed by 5 bases and V by 0 bases; bases with no gene match: 7. The CDR3 has 15 residues. Per the germline V gene, CDR1 is LGHNA and CDR2 is YNFKEQ. This sample stems from a study of blood T cell repertoires in COVID-19. Whole-study context: Sample material is recorded as cDNA or gDNA derived from T cells, B-cell-depleted T cells, or PBMCs.

Original analysis: For nucleated cells, counts were estimated from reference gene primer amplification. Clones were sequenced by immunoSEQ multiplex PCR, and TCRdb holds only the in-frame ones, with some missing. The V and J calls and the clone size are those of that table, but D and trimming were determined from the DNA. The sample has 20,000 to 25,000 clones; 70% to 90% are singletons. The sample comprised peripheral blood. The V call is TRBV4-2, the J call TRBJ2-7; 7 bases fit TRBD1. This receptor was obtained from an elderly woman with active COVID-19. The CDR3 DNA sequence: TGTGCCAGCAGCCAAGAGGACAGGTCGCCCGACGAGCAGTACTTC. Protein sequence: CASSQEDRSPDEQYF.